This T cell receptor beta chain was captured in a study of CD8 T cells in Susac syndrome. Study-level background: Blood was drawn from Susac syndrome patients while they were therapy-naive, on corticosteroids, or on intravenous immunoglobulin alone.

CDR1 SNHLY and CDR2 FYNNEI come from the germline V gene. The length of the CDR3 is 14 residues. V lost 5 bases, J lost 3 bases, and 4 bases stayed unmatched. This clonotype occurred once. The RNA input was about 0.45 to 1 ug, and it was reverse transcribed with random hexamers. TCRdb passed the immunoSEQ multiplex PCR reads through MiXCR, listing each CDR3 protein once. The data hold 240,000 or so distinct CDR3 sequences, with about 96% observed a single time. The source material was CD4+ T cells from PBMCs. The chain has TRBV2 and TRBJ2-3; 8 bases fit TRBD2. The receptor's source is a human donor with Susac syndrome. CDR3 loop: CASSLAGYTDTQYF. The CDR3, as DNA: TGTGCCAGCAGTTTAGCGGGATATACAGATACGCAGTATTTT.